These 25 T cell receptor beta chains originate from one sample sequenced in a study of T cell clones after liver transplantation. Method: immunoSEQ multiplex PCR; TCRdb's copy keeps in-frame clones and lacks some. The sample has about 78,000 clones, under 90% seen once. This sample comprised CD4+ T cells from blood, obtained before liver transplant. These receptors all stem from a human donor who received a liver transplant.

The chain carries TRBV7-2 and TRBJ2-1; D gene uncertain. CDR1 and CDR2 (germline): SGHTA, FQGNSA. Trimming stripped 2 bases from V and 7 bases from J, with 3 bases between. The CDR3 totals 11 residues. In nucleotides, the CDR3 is TGTGCCAGCAGCTTAATAAATGAGCAGTTCTTC. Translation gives CASSLINEQFF.

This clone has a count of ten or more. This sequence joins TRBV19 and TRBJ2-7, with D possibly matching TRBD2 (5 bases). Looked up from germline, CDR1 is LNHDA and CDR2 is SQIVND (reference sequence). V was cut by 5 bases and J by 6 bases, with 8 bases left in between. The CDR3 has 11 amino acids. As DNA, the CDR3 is TGTGCCAGTAGTTACCGGGGCGAGCAGTACTTC. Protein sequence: CASSYRGEQYF. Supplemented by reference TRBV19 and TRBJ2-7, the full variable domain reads DGGITQSPKYLFRKEGQNVTLSCEQNLNHDAMYWYRQDPGQGLRLIYYSQIVNDFQKGDIAEGYSVSREKKESFPLTVTSAQKNPTAFYLCASSYRGEQYFGPGTRLTVT.

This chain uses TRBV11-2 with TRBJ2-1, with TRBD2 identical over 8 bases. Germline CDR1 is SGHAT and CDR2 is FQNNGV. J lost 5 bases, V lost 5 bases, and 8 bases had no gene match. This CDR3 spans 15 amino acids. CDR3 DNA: TGTGCCAGCAGCCTTAGCGGGACCCTGAACAATGAGCAGTTCTTC. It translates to CASSLSGTLNNEQFF.

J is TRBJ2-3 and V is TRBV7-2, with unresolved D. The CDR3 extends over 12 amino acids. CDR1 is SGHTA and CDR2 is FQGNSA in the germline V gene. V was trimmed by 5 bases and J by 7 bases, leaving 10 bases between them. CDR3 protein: CASSARHNTQYF. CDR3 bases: TGTGCCAGCAGCGCTAGGCACAATACGCAGTATTTT. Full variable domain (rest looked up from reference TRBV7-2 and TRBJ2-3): GAGVSQSPSNKVTEKGKDVELRCDPISGHTALYWYRQSLGQGLEFLIYFQGNSAPDKSGLPSDRFSAERTGGSVSTLTIQRTQQEDSAVYLCASSARHNTQYFGPGTRLTVL.

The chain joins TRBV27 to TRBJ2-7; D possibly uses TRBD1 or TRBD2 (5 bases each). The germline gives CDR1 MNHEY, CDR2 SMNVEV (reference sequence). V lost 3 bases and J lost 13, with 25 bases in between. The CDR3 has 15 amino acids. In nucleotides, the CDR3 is TGTGCCAGCAGTTTTAAAGGGACCCGACAAGCGAGATTATACTTC. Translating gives CASSFKGTRQARLYF.

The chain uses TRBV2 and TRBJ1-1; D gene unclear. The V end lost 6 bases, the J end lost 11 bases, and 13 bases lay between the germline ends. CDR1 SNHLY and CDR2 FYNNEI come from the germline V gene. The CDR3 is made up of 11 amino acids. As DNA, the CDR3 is TGTGCCAGCAGCCGGCATTATTCGGCTTTCTTT. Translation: CASSRHYSAFF.

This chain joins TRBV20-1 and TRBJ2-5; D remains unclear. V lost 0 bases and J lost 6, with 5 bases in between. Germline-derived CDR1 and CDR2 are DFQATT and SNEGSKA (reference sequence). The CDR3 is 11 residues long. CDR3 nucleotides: TGCAGTGCTAGAGATCTACAGACCCAGTACTTC. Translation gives CSARDLQTQYF.

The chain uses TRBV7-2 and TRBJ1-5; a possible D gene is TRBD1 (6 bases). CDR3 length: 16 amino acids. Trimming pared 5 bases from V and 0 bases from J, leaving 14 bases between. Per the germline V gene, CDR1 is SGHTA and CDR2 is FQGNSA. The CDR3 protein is CASSPQTGHSNQPQHF. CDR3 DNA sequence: TGTGCCAGCAGCCCCCAGACAGGACATAGCAATCAGCCCCAGCATTTT.

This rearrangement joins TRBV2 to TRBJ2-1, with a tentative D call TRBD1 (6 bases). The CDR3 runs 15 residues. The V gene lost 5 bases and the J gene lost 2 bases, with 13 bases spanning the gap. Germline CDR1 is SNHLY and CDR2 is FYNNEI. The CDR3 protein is CASSSQGPPYNEQFF. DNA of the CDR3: TGTGCCAGCAGTTCACAGGGACCGCCCTACAATGAGCAGTTCTTC.

The CDR3 DNA sequence: TGTGCCAGCAGCGTAGCCGCAGGGAACACCGGGGAGCTGTTTTTT. This gives the protein CASSVAAGNTGELFF. The chain couples TRBV9 to TRBJ2-2; D gene unclear. V was cut by 0 bases and J by 1 base, with 7 bases left in between. The germline V gene encodes CDR1 SGDLS and CDR2 YYNGEE. This CDR3 has 15 amino acids.

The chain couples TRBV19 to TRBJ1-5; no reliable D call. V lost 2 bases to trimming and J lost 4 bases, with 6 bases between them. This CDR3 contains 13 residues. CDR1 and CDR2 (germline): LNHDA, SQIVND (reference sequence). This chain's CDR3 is CASSILLNQPQHF. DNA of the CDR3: TGTGCCAGTAGTATACTGCTGAATCAGCCCCAGCATTTT. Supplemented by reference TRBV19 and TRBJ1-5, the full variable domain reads DGGITQSPKYLFRKEGQNVTLSCEQNLNHDAMYWYRQDPGQGLRLIYYSQIVNDFQKGDIAEGYSVSREKKESFPLTVTSAQKNPTAFYLCASSILLNQPQHFGDGTRLSIL.

The CDR3 DNA reads as TGTGCCACCTATCGATCTAGCGAGAACACCGGGGAGCTGTTTTTT. Amino acids: CATYRSSENTGELFF. The chain carries TRBV6-4 and TRBJ2-2, with a tentative D call TRBD2 (6 bases). The V end lost 10 bases, the J end lost 1 base, and 16 bases lay between the germline ends. The CDR3 has 15 amino acids. The germline CDR1 and CDR2 sequences are MRHNA and SNTAGT.

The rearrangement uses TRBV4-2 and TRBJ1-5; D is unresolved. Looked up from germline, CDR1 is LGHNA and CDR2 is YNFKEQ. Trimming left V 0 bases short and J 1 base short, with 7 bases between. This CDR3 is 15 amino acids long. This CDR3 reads CASSQEGNSNQPQHF. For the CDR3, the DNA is TGTGCCAGCAGCCAAGAGGGCAACAGCAATCAGCCCCAGCATTTT.

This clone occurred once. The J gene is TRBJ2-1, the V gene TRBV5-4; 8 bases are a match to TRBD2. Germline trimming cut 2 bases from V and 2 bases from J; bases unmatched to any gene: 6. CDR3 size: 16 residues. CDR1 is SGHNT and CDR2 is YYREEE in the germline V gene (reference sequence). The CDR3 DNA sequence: TGTGCCAGCAGCTTTGGAGCGGGAGCGGCCTACAATGAGCAGTTCTTC. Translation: CASSFGAGAAYNEQFF. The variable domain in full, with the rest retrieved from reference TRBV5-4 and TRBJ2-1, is ETGVTQSPTHLIKTRGQQVTLRCSSQSGHNTVSWYQQALGQGPQFIFQYYREEENGRGNFPPRFSGLQFPNYSSELNVNALELDDSALYLCASSFGAGAAYNEQFFGPGTRLTVL.

In nucleotides, the CDR3 is TGTGCCAGCAGCTTAACTCCCAGCGGGTTCTACAATGAGCAGTTCTTC. Residues: CASSLTPSGFYNEQFF. The chain combines TRBV7-3 with TRBJ2-1; D possibly corresponds to TRBD2 (6 bases). The germline CDR1 and CDR2 sequences are SGHTA and FQGTGA. Between the trimmed V and J ends, which lost 0 bases and 3 bases, there was a span of 12 bases. The length of the CDR3 is 16 residues.

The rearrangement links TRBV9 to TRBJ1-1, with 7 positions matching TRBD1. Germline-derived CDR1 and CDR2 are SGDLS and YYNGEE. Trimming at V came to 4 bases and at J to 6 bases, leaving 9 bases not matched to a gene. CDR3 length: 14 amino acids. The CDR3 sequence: CASSRGQAGSEAFF. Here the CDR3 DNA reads TGTGCCAGCAGCCGTGGACAGGCGGGCTCTGAAGCTTTCTTT.

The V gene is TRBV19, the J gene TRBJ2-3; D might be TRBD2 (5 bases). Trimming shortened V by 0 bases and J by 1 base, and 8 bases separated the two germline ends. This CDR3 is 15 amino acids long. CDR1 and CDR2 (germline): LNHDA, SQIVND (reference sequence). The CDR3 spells CASSIDHGGTDTQYF. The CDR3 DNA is TGTGCCAGTAGTATAGATCACGGGGGCACAGATACGCAGTATTTT.

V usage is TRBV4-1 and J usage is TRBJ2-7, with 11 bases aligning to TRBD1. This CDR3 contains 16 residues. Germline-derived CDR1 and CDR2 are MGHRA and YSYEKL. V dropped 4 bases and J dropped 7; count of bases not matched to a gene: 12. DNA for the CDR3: TGCGCCAGCAGCCCAGTTTGGACAGGGGGCGTGAGGGAGCAGTACTTC. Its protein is CASSPVWTGGVREQYF.

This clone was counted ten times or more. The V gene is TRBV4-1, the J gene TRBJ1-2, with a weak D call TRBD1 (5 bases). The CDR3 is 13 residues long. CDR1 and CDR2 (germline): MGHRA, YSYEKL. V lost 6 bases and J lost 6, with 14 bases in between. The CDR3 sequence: CASSRPPGDGYTF. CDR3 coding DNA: TGCGCCAGCAGTCGACCCCCGGGGGATGGCTACACCTTC.

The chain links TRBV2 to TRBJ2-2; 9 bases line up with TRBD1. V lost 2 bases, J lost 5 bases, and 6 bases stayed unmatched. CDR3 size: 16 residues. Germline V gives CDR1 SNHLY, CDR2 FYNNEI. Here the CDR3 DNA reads TGTGCCAGCAGTGAACACAGGACAGGGGATACCGGGGAGCTGTTTTTT. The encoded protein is CASSEHRTGDTGELFF.

The CDR3 region is CASSGDFSSYEQYF. The DNA for the CDR3 is TGTGCCAGCAGCGGGGACTTCAGCTCCTACGAGCAGTACTTC. This chain joins TRBV9 and TRBJ2-7; a weak D match, TRBD2 (6 bases). CDR3 length equals 14 residues. Trimming removed 3 bases at V and 0 bases at J, with 10 bases between. Per germline, CDR1 SGDLS and CDR2 YYNGEE.

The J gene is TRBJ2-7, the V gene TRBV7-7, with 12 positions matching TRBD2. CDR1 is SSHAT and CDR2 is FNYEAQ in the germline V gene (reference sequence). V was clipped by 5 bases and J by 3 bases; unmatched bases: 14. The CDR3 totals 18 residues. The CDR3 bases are TGTGCCAGCAGCCCCCCAATTGCCCTAGCGGGAGGGGACTACGAGCAGTACTTC. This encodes CASSPPIALAGGDYEQYF.

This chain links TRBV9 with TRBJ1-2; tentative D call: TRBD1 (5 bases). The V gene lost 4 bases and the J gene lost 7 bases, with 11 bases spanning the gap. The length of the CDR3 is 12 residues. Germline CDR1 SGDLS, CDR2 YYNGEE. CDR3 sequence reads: CASSPGHLGYTF. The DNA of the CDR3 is TGTGCCAGCAGCCCAGGGCATCTTGGCTACACCTTC. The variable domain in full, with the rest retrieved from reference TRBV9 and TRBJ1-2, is DSGVTQTPKHLITATGQRVTLRCSPRSGDLSVYWYQQSLDQGLQFLIQYYNGEERAKGNILERFSAQQFPDLHSELNLSSLELGDSALYFCASSPGHLGYTFGSGTRLTVV.

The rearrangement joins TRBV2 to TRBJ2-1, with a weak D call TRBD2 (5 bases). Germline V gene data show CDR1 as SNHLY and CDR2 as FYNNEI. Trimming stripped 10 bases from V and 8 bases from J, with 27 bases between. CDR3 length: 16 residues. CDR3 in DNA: TGTGCCATCCCCAAACCGGGGAAAAGCGCATTAGATGAGCAGTTCTTC. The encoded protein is CAIPKPGKSALDEQFF.

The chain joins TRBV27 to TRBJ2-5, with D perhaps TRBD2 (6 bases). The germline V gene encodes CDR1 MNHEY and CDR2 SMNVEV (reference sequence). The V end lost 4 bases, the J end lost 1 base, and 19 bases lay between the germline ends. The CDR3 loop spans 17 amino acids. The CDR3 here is CASSSPLRGVSQETQYF. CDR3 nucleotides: TGTGCCAGCAGTTCACCTCTCCGCGGGGTATCCCAAGAGACCCAGTACTTC.